The clone carrying this T cell receptor beta chain was picked up one time. What it binds is unknown. Trimming at V came to 4 bases and at J to 3 bases, leaving 2 bases not matched to a gene. Germline V gene sequence: CDR1 SGHAT, CDR2 FQNNGV. The CDR3 length is 15 residues. These data belong to a study of T cell responses to AZD1222 COVID-19 vaccine. Findings and caveats of the study: Only after the peak T cell response were repertoires sampled. Spike-specific TCRs gained breadth and depth after people received two AZD1222 doses.

The repertoire was sequenced with immunoSEQ multiplex PCR; TCRdb's copy has only in-frame clones and lacks some. The table has about 270,000 clones, approximately 94% seen once; the top ten hold roughly 0.51%. Pooled together were second doses at about 4 or about 12 weeks. The source material was peripheral blood, sampled 28 days after the second AZD1222 dose. The chain carries TRBV11-2 and TRBJ2-3; 12 bases align to TRBD2. The source is an adult who received the AZD1222 COVID-19 vaccine. CDR3 region: CASSSGLAGTDTQYF. CDR3 coding DNA: TGTGCCAGCAGCTCGGGACTAGCGGGTACAGATACGCAGTATTTT.